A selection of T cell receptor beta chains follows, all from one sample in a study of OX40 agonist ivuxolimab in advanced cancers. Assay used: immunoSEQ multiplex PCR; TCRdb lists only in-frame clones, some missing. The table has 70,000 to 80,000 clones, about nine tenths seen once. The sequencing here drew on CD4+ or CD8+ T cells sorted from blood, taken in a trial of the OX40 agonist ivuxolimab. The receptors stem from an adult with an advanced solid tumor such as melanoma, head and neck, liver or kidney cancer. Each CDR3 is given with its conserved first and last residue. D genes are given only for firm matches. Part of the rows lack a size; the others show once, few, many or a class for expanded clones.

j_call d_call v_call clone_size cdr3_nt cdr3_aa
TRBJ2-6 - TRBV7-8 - TGTGCCAGCAGCCGCGAAAACTTACATGTCTCTGGGGCCAACGTCCTGACTTTC CASSRENLHVSGANVLTF
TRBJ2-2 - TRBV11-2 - TGTGCCAGTCGCAGAGGGGACGCGAACACCGGGGAGCTGTTTTTT CASRRGDANTGELFF
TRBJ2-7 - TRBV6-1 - TGTGCCAGCAGTTCCATTACCTACGAGCAGTACTTC CASSSITYEQYF
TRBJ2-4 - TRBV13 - TGTGCCAGCAGCTTAAGAGATCTTCTAGCCAAAAACATTCAGTACTTC CASSLRDLLAKNIQYF
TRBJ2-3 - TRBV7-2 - TGTGCCAGCAGCTTAGCCCCTTTCGGGTCTAGCACAGATACGCAGTATTTT CASSLAPFGSSTDTQYF
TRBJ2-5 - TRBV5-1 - TGCGCCAGCCGGAGCCAGGGGATCGCAGAGACCCAGTACTTC CASRSQGIAETQYF
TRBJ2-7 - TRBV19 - TGTGCCAGTACCTTCGGGACTTCCGGCGAGCAGTACTTC CASTFGTSGEQYF
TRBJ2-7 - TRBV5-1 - TGCGCCAGCAGCTTGATTTCAGGCCCCGAGCAGTACTTC CASSLISGPEQYF
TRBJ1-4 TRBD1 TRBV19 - TGTGCCAGTAGCCCGGGACAGAGCAATGAAAAACTGTTTTTT CASSPGQSNEKLFF
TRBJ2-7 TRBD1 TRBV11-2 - TGTGCCAGCAGCTTGAACGCCGGGACAGGGGGCGAGCAGTACTTC CASSLNAGTGGEQYF
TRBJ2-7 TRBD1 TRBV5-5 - TGTGCCAGCAGACTGCGCACCAACTCGGACAGGGGAAGCGAGCAGTACTTC CASRLRTNSDRGSEQYF
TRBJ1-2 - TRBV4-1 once TGCGCCAGCAGCTCGCAGGGTCGGGTTGGCTACACCTTC CASSSQGRVGYTF
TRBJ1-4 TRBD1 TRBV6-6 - TGTGCCAGCAGTTACTCGGGCAGGGGGGATGAAAAACTGTTTTTT CASSYSGRGDEKLFF
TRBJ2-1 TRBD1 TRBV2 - TGTGCCAGCAGTGAAGTGCTGGGACAGGGAAAGAATGAGCAGTTCTTC CASSEVLGQGKNEQFF
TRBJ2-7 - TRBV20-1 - TGCAGTACTAGACACTCCTACGAGCAGTACTTC CSTRHSYEQYF
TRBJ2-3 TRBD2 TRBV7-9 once TGTGCCAGCAGCCAGGGCCGGGCGGCGGGAGGTGCAGATACGCAGTATTTT CASSQGRAAGGADTQYF
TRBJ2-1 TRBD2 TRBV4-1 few TGCGCCAGCAGCCTGACTAGCGGGAGGGTCAATGAGCAGTTCTTC CASSLTSGRVNEQFF
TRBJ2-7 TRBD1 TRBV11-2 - TGTGCCAGCACCCGCGTACTGACAGGGGCTTCCGAGCAGTACTTC CASTRVLTGASEQYF
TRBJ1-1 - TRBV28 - TGTGCCAGCGCACGGAGACTGAACACTGAAGCTTTCTTT CASARRLNTEAFF
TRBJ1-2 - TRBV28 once TGTGCCAGCAGCTCCTATGGCTACACCTTC CASSSYGYTF
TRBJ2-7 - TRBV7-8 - TGTGCCAGCAGCTTATCTGGGACCACCGGCTACGAGCAGTACTTC CASSLSGTTGYEQYF
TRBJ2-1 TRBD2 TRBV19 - TGTGCCAGTACCTCGGGACTAGCGGCATCGAGTGAGCAGTTCTTC CASTSGLAASSEQFF
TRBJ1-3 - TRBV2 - TGTGCCAGCAAAGGGGAAACAAACACCATATATTTT CASKGETNTIYF
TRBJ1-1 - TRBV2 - TGTGCCAGCAGTGAAAGAGGGGGGCGCGCTGAAGCTTTCTTT CASSERGGRAEAFF
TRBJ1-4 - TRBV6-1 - TGTGCCAGCATTTTAGCGGCCGCCCATTTAGAAAAACTGTTTTTT CASILAAAHLEKLFF
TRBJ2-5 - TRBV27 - TGTGCCAGCAGACGGGAGTCGGCTGGGGGTGAGACCCAGTACTTC CASRRESAGGETQYF
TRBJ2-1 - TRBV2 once TGTGCCAGCAGTGAAATTGGGGAATCAAAGTTCTTC CASSEIGESKFF